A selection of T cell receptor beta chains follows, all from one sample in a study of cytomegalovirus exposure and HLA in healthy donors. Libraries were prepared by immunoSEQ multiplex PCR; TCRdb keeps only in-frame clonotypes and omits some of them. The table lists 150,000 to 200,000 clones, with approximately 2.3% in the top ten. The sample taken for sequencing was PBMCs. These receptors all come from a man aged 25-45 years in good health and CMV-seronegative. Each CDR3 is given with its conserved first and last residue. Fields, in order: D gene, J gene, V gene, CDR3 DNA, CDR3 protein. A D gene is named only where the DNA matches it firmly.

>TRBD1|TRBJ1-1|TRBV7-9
TGTGCCAGCAGCTGGACAGGGGGCGCAGCTGAAGCTTTCTTT
CASSWTGGAAEAFF
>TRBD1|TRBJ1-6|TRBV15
TGTGCCACGCGGCCCCGGGACAGGCCTTCACCCCTCCACTTT
CATRPRDRPSPLHF
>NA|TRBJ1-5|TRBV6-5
TGTGCCAGCAGTTACGGGGGGGTTAATCAGCCCCAGCATTTT
CASSYGGVNQPQHF
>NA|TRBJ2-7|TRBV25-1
TGTGCCAGCAGTGGCTTCACCTACCCCTCCTACGAGCAGTACTTC
CASSGFTYPSYEQYF
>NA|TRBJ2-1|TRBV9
TGTGCCAGCAGCGTAGCGTGGAGGGCGGGTGGCTACAATGAGCAGTTCTTC
CASSVAWRAGGYNEQFF
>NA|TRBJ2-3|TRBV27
TGTGCCAGCAGTTACCAGAACACAGATACGCAGTATTTT
CASSYQNTDTQYF
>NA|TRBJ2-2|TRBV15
TGTGCCACCAGCAGAGCCAGCGGGAACACCGGGGAGCTGTTTTTT
CATSRASGNTGELFF
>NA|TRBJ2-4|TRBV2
TGTGCCAGCAGTGAAGCATCAGGACACCAGTACTTC
CASSEASGHQYF
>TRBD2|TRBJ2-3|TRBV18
TGTGCCAGCTCGGCGGGGGTTGGCACAGATACGCAGTATTTT
CASSAGVGTDTQYF
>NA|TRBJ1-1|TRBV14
TGTGCCAGCAGCCAAGATAGGAGCACTGAAGCTTTCTTT
CASSQDRSTEAFF
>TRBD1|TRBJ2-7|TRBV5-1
TGCGCCAGCAGCTGGTTTGCCGGGACAGGGGGTTACGAGCAGTACTTC
CASSWFAGTGGYEQYF
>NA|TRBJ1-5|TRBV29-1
TGCAGCGTTGATGGAGGTGGGAGGGCAGAGCAGCATTTT
CSVDGGGRAEQHF
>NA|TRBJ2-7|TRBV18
TGTGCCAGCTGGAACAGGGACCTGATGGGCGAGCAGTACTTC
CASWNRDLMGEQYF
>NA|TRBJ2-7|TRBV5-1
TGCGCCAGCAGCTTTAACCCCCGGGACTTCGAGCAGTACTTC
CASSFNPRDFEQYF
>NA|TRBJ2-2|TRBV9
TGTGCCAGCAGCGTAGGGTCCCCGGGACAGAACACCGGGGAGCTGTTTTTT
CASSVGSPGQNTGELFF
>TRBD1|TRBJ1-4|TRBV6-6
TGTGCCAGCAGGTTGACAGGGGAAAATGAAAAACTGTTTTTT
CASRLTGENEKLFF
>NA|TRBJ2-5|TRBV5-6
TGTGCCAGCAGCCTCGGAACGAGGGTAGAGACCCAGTACTTC
CASSLGTRVETQYF
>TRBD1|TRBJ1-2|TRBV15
TGTGCCACCAGCAGCGGACAGGGGGCGGGGGGCTACACCTTC
CATSSGQGAGGYTF
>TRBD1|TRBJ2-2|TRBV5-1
TGCGCCAGCAAGGGACAGGGTGTTAGTAACACCGGGGAGCTGTTTTTT
CASKGQGVSNTGELFF
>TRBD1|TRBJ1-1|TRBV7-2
TGTGCCAGCAGCTTTTCGACAGGGGAGAACACTGAAGCTTTCTTT
CASSFSTGENTEAFF
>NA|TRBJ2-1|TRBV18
TGTGCCAGCTCGCGGACAGACGACAATGAGCAGTTCTTC
CASSRTDDNEQFF
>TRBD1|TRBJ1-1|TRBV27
TGTGCCAGCAGTGCACAGGGGGTTAGCACTGAAGCTTTCTTT
CASSAQGVSTEAFF
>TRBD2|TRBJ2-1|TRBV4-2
TGTGCCAGCAGCCAGACGGGACTAGCGGTAAACAATGAGCAGTTCTTC
CASSQTGLAVNNEQFF
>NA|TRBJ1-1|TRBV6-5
TGTGCCAGCAGTTACTCGAAAGCAAAGTGGAACACTGAAGCTTTCTTT
CASSYSKAKWNTEAFF
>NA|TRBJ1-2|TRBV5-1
TGCGCCAGCAGCTTGGCCGTCAGAGGCTATGGCCACACCTTC
CASSLAVRGYGHTF
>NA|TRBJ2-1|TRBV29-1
TGCAGCGTTGACGGGAGTAAAAATGAGCAGTTCTTC
CSVDGSKNEQFF
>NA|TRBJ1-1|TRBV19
TGTGCCAGTAGTATCCTCAGGGACACTGAAGCTTTCTTT
CASSILRDTEAFF
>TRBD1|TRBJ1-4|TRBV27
TGTGCCAGCAGTTTCCGACCGGGACAGGGGTCCGAAAAACTGTTTTTT
CASSFRPGQGSEKLFF
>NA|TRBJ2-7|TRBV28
TGTGCCAGCACCCAGACATTACGCGAGCAGTACTTC
CASTQTLREQYF
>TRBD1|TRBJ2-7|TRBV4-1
TGCGCCAGCAGCCAATCCACAGGGGCCGCCTACGAGCAGTACTTC
CASSQSTGAAYEQYF
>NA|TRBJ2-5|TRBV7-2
TGTGCCAGCAGCTCTTGGGCGCAGCAAGAGACCCAGTACTTC
CASSSWAQQETQYF
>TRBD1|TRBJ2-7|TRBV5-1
TGCGCCAGCACCCCGACCGGGACAGGGGGTCCCGAGCAGTACTTC
CASTPTGTGGPEQYF
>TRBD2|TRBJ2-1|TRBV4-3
TGCGCCAGCAGCCAAGATTGGGGACCGGGACTAGCGGGCTACAATGAGCAGTTCTTC
CASSQDWGPGLAGYNEQFF
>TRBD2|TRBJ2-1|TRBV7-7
TGTGCCAGCAGCCGGGAGGCTCTCGGATACAATGAGCAGTTCTTC
CASSREALGYNEQFF
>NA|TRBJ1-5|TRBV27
TGTGCCAGCAGGCTTACCTTCGGACAGAGCAATCAGCCCCAGCATTTT
CASRLTFGQSNQPQHF
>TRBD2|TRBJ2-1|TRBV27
TGTGCCAGCAGTTTTCTAGCGGGGAGCTCCTACAATGAGCAGTTCTTC
CASSFLAGSSYNEQFF
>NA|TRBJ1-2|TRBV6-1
TGTGCCAGCGAGGAGCGGCACTACACCTTC
CASEERHYTF
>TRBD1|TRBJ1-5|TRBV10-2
TGCGCCAGCAGAGGGACAGGTCAAGGCCCCCAGCATTTT
CASRGTGQGPQHF
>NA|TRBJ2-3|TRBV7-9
TGTGCCAGCAGCTTCTCGGATACGCAGTATTTT
CASSFSDTQYF
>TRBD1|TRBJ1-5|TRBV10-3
TGTGCCATCAGTGAGTCAACAGGGGTTCGGCAGCCCCAGCATTTT
CAISESTGVRQPQHF
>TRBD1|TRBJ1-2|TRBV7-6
TGTGCCAGCAGCCTAGCGCCCGGACAGGCCGGCTATGGCTACACCTTC
CASSLAPGQAGYGYTF
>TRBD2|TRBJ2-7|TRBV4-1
TGCGCCAGCAGCCCCTGGGGGACTAGCGGGAGATACGAGCAGTACTTC
CASSPWGTSGRYEQYF
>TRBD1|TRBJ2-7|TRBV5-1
TGCGCCAGCAGCCGATCGACAGGGGACTTTTACGAGCAGTACTTC
CASSRSTGDFYEQYF
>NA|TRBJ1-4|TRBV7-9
TGTGCCAGCAGCTTAGGCCCAGGGTTTAAACTTGGGGAAAAACTGTTTTTT
CASSLGPGFKLGEKLFF
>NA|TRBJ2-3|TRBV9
TGTGCCAGCAGCGTAACCATAACTGCGGCCAGCACAGATACGCAGTATTTT
CASSVTITAASTDTQYF
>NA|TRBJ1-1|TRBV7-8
TGTGCCAGCAGCTTAGTAAGGGCAGGCCCGGGATTT
CASSLVRAGPGF
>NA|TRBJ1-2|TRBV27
TGTGCCAGCAGTTCCTCGGCCCTGGGGGGAGGGTATGGCTACACCTTC
CASSSSALGGGYGYTF
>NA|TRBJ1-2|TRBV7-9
TGTGCCAGCAGCTTAAACTGGGAGGGCTACACCTTC
CASSLNWEGYTF
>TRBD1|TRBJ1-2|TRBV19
TGTGCCAGTACCCAGGAGGGGGCTTACTATGGCTACACCTTC
CASTQEGAYYGYTF
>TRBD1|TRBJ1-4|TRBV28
TGTGCCAGCAGTTCCCCGACAGGGGGGCATGAAAAACTGTTTTTT
CASSSPTGGHEKLFF
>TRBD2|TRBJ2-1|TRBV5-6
TGTGCCAGCAGCTTCCCTACTAGCGGGAGGGGCAATGAGCAGTTCTTC
CASSFPTSGRGNEQFF
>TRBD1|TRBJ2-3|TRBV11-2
TGTGCCAGCAGCTTTGTGGACAGGGGTGATACGCAGTATTTT
CASSFVDRGDTQYF
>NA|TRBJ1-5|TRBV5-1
TGCGCCAGCAGCCTAGGACAAAGCAATCAGCCCCAGCATTTT
CASSLGQSNQPQHF
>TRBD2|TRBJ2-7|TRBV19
TGTGCCAGTAGTTCTCCGGGACTAGCGGGAGGGTACGAGCAGTACTTC
CASSSPGLAGGYEQYF
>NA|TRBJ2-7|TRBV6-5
TGTGCCAGCAGTTACCAAGTGAGGAGTTCCGAGCAGTACTTC
CASSYQVRSSEQYF
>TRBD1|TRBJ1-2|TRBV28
TGTGCCAGCAGTTCCCCGGGACAGCCTAACTATGGCTACACCTTC
CASSSPGQPNYGYTF
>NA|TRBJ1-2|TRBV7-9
TGTGCCAGCAGCTTAAATGAGGGCAACTATGGCTACACCTTC
CASSLNEGNYGYTF
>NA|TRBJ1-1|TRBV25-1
TGTGCCAGCAGTGAATTGGGTGGGGGGGCGGTCACTGAAGCTTTCTTT
CASSELGGGAVTEAFF